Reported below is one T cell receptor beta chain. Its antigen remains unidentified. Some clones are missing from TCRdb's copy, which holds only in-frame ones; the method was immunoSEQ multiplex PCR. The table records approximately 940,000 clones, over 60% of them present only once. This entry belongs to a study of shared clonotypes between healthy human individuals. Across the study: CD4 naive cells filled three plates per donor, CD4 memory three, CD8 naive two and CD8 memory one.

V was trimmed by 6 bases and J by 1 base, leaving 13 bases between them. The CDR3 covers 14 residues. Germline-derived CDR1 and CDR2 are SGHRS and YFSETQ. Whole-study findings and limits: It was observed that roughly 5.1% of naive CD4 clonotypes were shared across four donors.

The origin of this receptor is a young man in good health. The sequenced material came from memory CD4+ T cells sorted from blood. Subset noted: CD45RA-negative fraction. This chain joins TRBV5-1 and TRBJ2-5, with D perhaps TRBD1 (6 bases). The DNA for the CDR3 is TGCGCCAGCACCGTGGGGGCAGGCCAAGAGACCCAGTACTTC. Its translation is CASTVGAGQETQYF. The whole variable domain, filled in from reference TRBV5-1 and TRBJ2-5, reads KAGVTQTPRYLIKTRGQQVTLSCSPISGHRSVSWYQQTPGQGLQFLFEYFSETQRNKGNFPGRFSGRQFSNSRSEMNVSTLELGDSALYLCASTVGAGQETQYFGPGTRLLVL.